Listed below are T cell receptor beta chains from one sample, sequenced in a study of cytomegalovirus exposure and HLA in healthy donors. TCRdb keeps only in-frame clones here, not all; method: immunoSEQ multiplex PCR. Among about 170,000 clones listed, almost 75% were seen once. What was sequenced was PBMCs. These receptors were obtained from a woman younger than 35 in good health and CMV-seropositive. CDR3s include the opening cysteine and the closing phenylalanine or tryptophan. A D gene is named only where the DNA matches it firmly. A clone size is listed for some rows: how often the clone was seen (once, few, many), or a class if it is expanded.

-	TRBV29-1	TRBJ2-2	few	TGCAGCGTTCTCGAGGGAACCGGGGAGCTGTTTTTT	CSVLEGTGELFF
-	TRBV4-3	TRBJ2-7	-	TGCGCCAGCAGCCAAGTTCCGGGGGACTCCTACGAGCAGTACTTC	CASSQVPGDSYEQYF
-	TRBV29-1	TRBJ1-2	-	TGCAGCGTTGACGGGGAAACTAACTATGGCTACACCTTC	CSVDGETNYGYTF
-	TRBV5-1	TRBJ2-7	once	TGCGCCAGCAGCTTGGAAGGCAGGGGACCGTACGAGCAGTACTTC	CASSLEGRGPYEQYF
TRBD1	TRBV9	TRBJ1-1	few	TGTGCCAGCAGCGGAGGGGGCGCGCTGAACACTGAAGCTTTCTTT	CASSGGGALNTEAFF
-	TRBV25-1	TRBJ2-3	-	TGTGCCAGCAGCTCAGACAGGTCGGGCACAGATACGCAGTATTTT	CASSSDRSGTDTQYF
TRBD1	TRBV5-6	TRBJ1-2	-	TGTGCCAGCAGCTTCTGGGACAGGGGCCTCTATGGCTACACCTTC	CASSFWDRGLYGYTF
-	TRBV4-1	TRBJ2-2	-	TGCGCCAGCAGCCCTCTTGACATGGGCTTCGCCGGGGAGCTGTTTTTT	CASSPLDMGFAGELFF
-	TRBV27	TRBJ1-6	once	TGTGCCAGCAGTACTCGAGGGAGCTCCTATAATTCACCCCTCCACTTT	CASSTRGSSYNSPLHF
-	TRBV10-3	TRBJ1-6	-	TGTGCCAGCATGATGGGCTCGCCACCCCTCCACTTT	CASMMGSPPLHF
-	TRBV7-9	TRBJ2-5	-	TGTGCCAGCAGCTTAGCCTTGGGGCTGGAGACCCAGTACTTC	CASSLALGLETQYF
-	TRBV2	TRBJ1-1	-	TGTGCCAGCAGACAAGAGGTTCGGAACACTGAAGCTTTCTTT	CASRQEVRNTEAFF
-	TRBV5-4	TRBJ2-2	-	TGTGCCAGCAGCTTAGAACAGCTAAACACCGGGGAGCTGTTTTTT	CASSLEQLNTGELFF
TRBD1	TRBV28	TRBJ1-6	-	TGTGCCAGCAGTTCCGGGACAGGGACCTATAATTCACCCCTCCACTTT	CASSSGTGTYNSPLHF
-	TRBV4-3	TRBJ2-2	-	TGCGCCAGCAGCCCCAGGGGAGTGGTGGGCACCGGGGAGCTGTTTTTT	CASSPRGVVGTGELFF
-	TRBV6-4	TRBJ1-5	-	TGTGCCAGCAGTGACTCACACAAACCCGGGACACCCGCCCTTAGCAATCAGCCCCAGCATTTT	CASSDSHKPGTPALSNQPQHF
-	TRBV14	TRBJ2-7	few	TGTGCCAGCAGCCAAGGGGGTCAGGGCCGATCCTACGAGCAGTACTTC	CASSQGGQGRSYEQYF
TRBD1	TRBV19	TRBJ1-2	once	TGTGCCAGTAGTGCGGGACAGGGAACAGGCGGCTACACCTTC	CASSAGQGTGGYTF
-	TRBV9	TRBJ1-6	once	TGTGCCAGCAGCGTATCCCCGGTGAATTCACCCCTCCACTTT	CASSVSPVNSPLHF
TRBD1	TRBV7-2	TRBJ2-7	-	TGTGCCAGCAGCGCACAGGGGGCCGAGCAGTACTTC	CASSAQGAEQYF
TRBD1	TRBV9	TRBJ1-2	-	TGTGCCAGCAGCGGCCCAGGGGGTGGAGGCTACACCTTC	CASSGPGGGGYTF
-	TRBV7-2	TRBJ1-2	-	TGTGCCAGCAGCCCGCAGGTGGACTATGGCTACACCTTC	CASSPQVDYGYTF
TRBD1	TRBV6-4	TRBJ2-7	-	TGTGCCAGCAGTGACTTACAGGGGAAGGAGGCCTACGAGCAGTACTTC	CASSDLQGKEAYEQYF
TRBD1	TRBV7-9	TRBJ1-1	-	TGTGCCAGCAGCTGGGACAGGAACACTGAAGCTTTCTTT	CASSWDRNTEAFF
-	TRBV25-1	TRBJ1-6	-	TGTGCCAGCAGTGGGCAGTATAATTCACCCCTCCACTTT	CASSGQYNSPLHF
-	TRBV7-2	TRBJ2-7	-	TGTGCCAGCAGCTTAGGCGGAGCACCACCAACCGACGAGCAGTACTTC	CASSLGGAPPTDEQYF
TRBD1	TRBV5-8	TRBJ1-1	-	TGTGCCAGCAGCACCTTCTCAGGGGGCATGAACACTGAAGCTTTCTTT	CASSTFSGGMNTEAFF
-	TRBV7-2	TRBJ1-5	-	TGTGCCAGCACCTCGGACAGTAATCAGCCCCAGCATTTT	CASTSDSNQPQHF
TRBD1	TRBV27	TRBJ1-1	once	TGTGCCAGCAGCCGGGACAGGGTCTGGGAGAGCACTGAAGCTTTCTTT	CASSRDRVWESTEAFF
-	TRBV7-8	TRBJ2-7	-	TGTGCCAGCAGCTTAGTAGGCCAGGCCTACGAGCAGTACTTC	CASSLVGQAYEQYF
TRBD1	TRBV11-2	TRBJ2-5	few	TGTGCCAGCAGCTTCTGGACAGGGGGTCAAGAGACCCAGTACTTC	CASSFWTGGQETQYF
-	TRBV7-9	TRBJ2-5	-	TGTGCCAGCAGCTTATTCGCAGGGGAAGAGACCCAGTACTTC	CASSLFAGEETQYF
-	TRBV9	TRBJ1-4	few	TGTGCCAGCAGCGTAGAGGGGGGGGCCGTTAATGAAAAACTGTTTTTT	CASSVEGGAVNEKLFF